This T cell receptor beta chain was captured by sequencing in a study of spatial heterogeneity in lung cancer. For the study at large: Alpha-chain detections were consistently fewer than beta-chain detections among the sequences. Combinations of a unique TCR and a UMI were tallied in raw reads, and on average each appeared more than ten times.

The V and J ends lost 3 bases and 0 bases respectively, with 6 bases between them. Per the germline V gene, CDR1 is SGHRS and CDR2 is YFSETQ. The CDR3 is 13 amino acids. Time point denoted: sample taken at primary tumor resection. Researchers sequenced whole RNA taken from tumor, nontumor lung or frozen PBMC without sorting. The donors were 72 patients with non-small cell lung cancer that was early-stage and untreated. In TCRdb, the 5' RACE reads were re-called with MiXCR into one record per CDR3 protein. The data show some 85,000 distinct CDR3 sequences, 15% to 20% seen once. The chain uses TRBV5-1 and TRBJ1-1; D remains ambiguous. The TCR was taken from a male donor with early-stage non-small cell lung cancer. The specimen comprised PBMCs, sampled at surgery. As DNA, the CDR3 is TGCGCCAGCAGCTCCGTCTTGAACACTGAAGCTTTCTTT. Its translation is CASSSVLNTEAFF.